The following is a T cell receptor (beta chain) sequence with its context. As yet, its antigen is unknown. The junction does not match germline at one end; this may be a read error. No cell sorting was done before RNA was extracted from the tissue. This entry belongs to a study of tumor and adjacent non-tumor tissue in lung cancer. For the study at large: The cohort had roughly 12 adenocarcinoma, 2 squamous cell and 1 small cell patients.

Study-wide results and limits: Compared with tumor, normal lung showed significantly lower TCR diversity. Patients with more diverse tumor TCRs had worse survival.

The CDR3 consists of 17 residues. Germline-derived CDR1 and CDR2 are SGHAT and FQNNGV. The library came from three nested PCR rounds adapted from ARM-PCR protocols. TCRdb re-called the multiplex PCR reads with MiXCR, one entry per CDR3 protein. The profile covers over 60,000 distinct CDR3 sequences, with around 80% appearing a single time and roughly 13% taken by the ten largest. V usage is TRBV11-2 and J usage is TRBJ2-3; 8 nucleotides line up with TRBD2. The sample was lung tumor tissue. This sequence originates from a woman aged 50 to 60 with non-small cell lung cancer. The CDR3 region is CASSLDPGSAGAGTHYF. DNA for the CDR3: TGTGCCAGCAGCTTGGACCCGGGATCAGCGGGAGCAGGTACGCATTATTTT. Drawing the rest from reference TRBV11-2 and TRBJ2-3, the complete variable domain is EAGVAQSPRYKIIEKRQSVAFWCNPISGHATLYWYQQILGQGPKLLIQFQNNGVVDDSQLPKDRFSAERLKGVDSTLKIQPAKLEDSAVYLCASSLDPGSAGAGTHYFGPGTRLTVL.